This T cell receptor (beta chain) was obtained from a study of T cell repertoires in cytomegalovirus infection (dated by TCRdb to between 2018 and 2021). Study-wide context: Alongside well-studied HLA-B-restricted epitopes, the peptide stimulations were aimed at recently identified HLA-C-restricted CMV epitopes, whose presentation resists viral immunomodulation. Donor HLA type was relevant to the analysis, as public TCR beta signatures indicated carriage of CMV infection together with the matching HLA type.

The study at large found these results: In both this cohort and an independent roughly 400-donor cohort, the cumulative frequency of public TCR beta family members distinguished carriers of CMV infection plus the relevant HLA type. The ex vivo response was dominated by HLA-C-restricted CMV-specific TCR beta clonotypes, and the single most frequent clonotype in two of eight donors was supplied by these HLA-C-restricted clonotypes.

On this clonotype: Its antigen has not been determined. Within one base of it there is no much larger clone, and no base qualities were kept.

The treatment or condition tag for this specimen amounts to: in vitro stimulation with specific CMV peptide epitopes to enrich CMV-specific T cells. Sequencing was carried out with an Illumina HiSeq 1500. Clones were called with MiXCR by TCRdb after fastp trimmed the public reads at Q25, and only in-frame beta chains were retained. Rows merge per CDR3 protein into single entries with the most common DNA and genes. This sample holds approximately 270,000 distinct CDR3 sequences; under 25% were observed only once. The top ten constitute roughly a fifth of the sample. The input for sequencing was cultured PBMCs, taken from culture after CMV antigen stimulation. The receptor was derived from a human donor in good health (CMV status not recorded). Some clones in this sample may be carry-over from other donors' samples.

The CDR3 has the sequence CASSDGPGETQYF. The nucleotides are TGTGCCAGCAGTGATGGACCAGGAGAGACCCAGTACTTC. The rearrangement combines TRBV6-4 with TRBJ2-5; no D gene is confidently identified. The cysteine opens and the phenylalanine closes a CDR3 of 13 amino acids. Only the CDR3 DNA is retained, 39 bases long and in frame from the first base. According to the germline V gene, CDR1 reads MRHNA and CDR2 reads SNTAGT. Cut back by 3 bases and 4 bases, the V and J ends lie 9 bases apart.